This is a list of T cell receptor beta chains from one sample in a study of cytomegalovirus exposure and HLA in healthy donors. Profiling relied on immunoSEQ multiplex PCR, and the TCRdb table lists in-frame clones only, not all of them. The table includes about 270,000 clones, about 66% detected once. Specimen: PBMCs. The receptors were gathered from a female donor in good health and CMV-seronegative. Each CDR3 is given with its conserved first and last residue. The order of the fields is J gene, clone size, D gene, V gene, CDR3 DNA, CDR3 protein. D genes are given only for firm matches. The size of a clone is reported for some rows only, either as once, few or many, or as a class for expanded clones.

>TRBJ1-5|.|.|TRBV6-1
TGTGCCAGCAGTGAAGGGCGCAGGGGTGACCCAACCCAGCATTTT
CASSEGRRGDPTQHF
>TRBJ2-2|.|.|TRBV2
TGTGCCAGCAGTGTTCTCACCGGGGAGCTGTTTTTT
CASSVLTGELFF
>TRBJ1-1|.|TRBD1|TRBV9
TGTGCCAGCAGCCCCAGGACAGGGGGAACTGAAGCTTTCTTT
CASSPRTGGTEAFF
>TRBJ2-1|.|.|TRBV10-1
TGCGCCAGCAGCGAAGTAGTGCCTAATGAGCAGTTCTTC
CASSEVVPNEQFF
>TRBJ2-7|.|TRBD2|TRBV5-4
TGTGCCAGCAGCTTGGTGGCGGGAGTGGGACACGAGCAGTACTTC
CASSLVAGVGHEQYF
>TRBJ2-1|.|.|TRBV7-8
TGTGCCAGCAGCTTCCACGGACAGTACAATGAGCAGTTCTTC
CASSFHGQYNEQFF
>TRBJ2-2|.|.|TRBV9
TGTGCCAGCAGCGTAGAGGGGACCGGGGAGCTGTTTTTT
CASSVEGTGELFF
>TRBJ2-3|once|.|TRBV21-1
TGTGCCAGCAGCAAAGTTGGCAGCACTAGGTGGACAGATACGCAGTATTTT
CASSKVGSTRWTDTQYF
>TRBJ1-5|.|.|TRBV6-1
TGTGCCAGCAGTGGCAGGGGAGGCAATCAGCCCCAGCATTTT
CASSGRGGNQPQHF
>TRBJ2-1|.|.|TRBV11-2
TGTGCCAGCAGCCCCCGGCGGGAAATGGGTGAGCAGTTCTTC
CASSPRREMGEQFF
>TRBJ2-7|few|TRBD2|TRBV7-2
TGTGCCAGCAGCTTAGACTCGGGACTAGCGGGAGCCTACGAGCAGTACTTC
CASSLDSGLAGAYEQYF
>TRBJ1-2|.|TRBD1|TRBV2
TGTGCCAGCAGTTCCGGGACAGGGATCTATGGCTACACCTTC
CASSSGTGIYGYTF
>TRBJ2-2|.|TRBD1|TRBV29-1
TGCAGCGTTGGGACAGGGGACTTAACCGGGGAGCTGTTTTTT
CSVGTGDLTGELFF
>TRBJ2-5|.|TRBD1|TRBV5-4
TGTGCCAGCAGCCCCCAGCAGGGGGCGCTGATTGAGACCCAGTACTTC
CASSPQQGALIETQYF
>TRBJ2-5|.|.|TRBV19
TGTGCCAGTAAGGACAGGGGTGTACTAGCGGAAGAAGAGACCCAGTACTTC
CASKDRGVLAEEETQYF
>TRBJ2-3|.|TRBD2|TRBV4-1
TGCGCCAGCAGCAGTACTAGCGGGAGGACAGATACGCAGTATTTT
CASSSTSGRTDTQYF